The 22 T cell receptor beta chains listed next were all sequenced from one sample in a study of PD-1 and CTLA-4 blockade in melanoma. Generated by immunoSEQ multiplex PCR, the TCRdb table keeps only in-frame clones and is missing some. The sample lists about 21,000 clones; 88% were seen once. The sequences come from CD8+ T cells from peripheral blood, collected before anti-PD-1 treatment. The receptors were gathered from a human donor with melanoma.

This sequence joins TRBV21-1 and TRBJ1-5; TRBD1, the D gene given by the table, was not confirmed from the DNA. TRBV21-1 represents a pseudogene. The CDR3 is 17 amino acids. CDR3 sequence reads: CASSATGVRPARKPQHF. In DNA, the CDR3 is TGTGCCAGCAGCGCAACAGGGGTCCGTCCCGCCAGAAAGCCCCAGCATTTT.

The chain couples TRBV28 to TRBJ1-3; D remains unclear. The length of the CDR3 is 12 residues. The germline gives CDR1 MDHEN, CDR2 SYDVKM. V was trimmed by 5 bases and J by 2 bases, leaving 4 bases between them. Written as DNA, the CDR3 is TGTGCCAGCAGTCTCCCTGGAAACACCATATATTTT. It specifies CASSLPGNTIYF.

V gene TRBV7-9 combines with J gene TRBJ2-5, with D uncertain. There are 12 residues in the CDR3. Germline V gives CDR1 SEHNR, CDR2 FQNEAQ (reference sequence). Trimming removed 1 base from V and 4 bases from J, with 4 bases in between. CDR3 loop: CASSLGAETQYF. CDR3 DNA: TGTGCCAGCAGCTTAGGGGCAGAGACCCAGTACTTC. The whole variable domain, remainder taken from reference TRBV7-9 and TRBJ2-5, is DTGVSQNPRHKITKRGQNVTFRCDPISEHNRLYWYRQTLGQGPEFLTYFQNEAQLEKSRLLSDRFSAERPKGSFSTLEIQRTEQGDSAMYLCASSLGAETQYFGPGTRLLVL.

The chain is built from TRBV11-2 and TRBJ1-2, with D perhaps matching TRBD1 (5 bases). CDR3 size: 17 residues. The germline gives CDR1 SGHAT, CDR2 FQNNGV. The V end lost 1 base, the J end lost 2 bases, and 17 bases lay between the germline ends. The CDR3 sequence: CASSLGPQGPPNYGYTF. In nucleotides, the CDR3 is TGTGCCAGCAGCTTAGGCCCCCAGGGCCCTCCCAACTATGGCTACACCTTC. Supplemented by reference TRBV11-2 and TRBJ1-2, the full variable domain reads EAGVAQSPRYKIIEKRQSVAFWCNPISGHATLYWYQQILGQGPKLLIQFQNNGVVDDSQLPKDRFSAERLKGVDSTLKIQPAKLEDSAVYLCASSLGPQGPPNYGYTFGSGTRLTVV.

The genes are TRBV2 and TRBJ1-2, with no clear D. V was cut by 8 bases and J by 2 bases, with 12 bases left in between. Germline V gene lookup returns CDR1 SNHLY and CDR2 FYNNEI. This CDR3 is built from 13 residues. CDR3 protein: CASPLGRNYGYTF. The DNA for the CDR3 is TGTGCCAGCCCACTAGGACGGAACTATGGCTACACCTTC.

The chain employs TRBV15 and TRBJ2-3; tentative D call: TRBD1 (6 bases). The CDR3 spans 15 residues. The germline V gene has CDR1 LNHNV and CDR2 YYDKDF (reference sequence). V lost 5 bases and J lost 2, with 14 bases in between. The CDR3 coding sequence is TGTGCCACCAGCTCCCGGGACACCTTCACAGATACGCAGTATTTT. It yields the protein CATSSRDTFTDTQYF. The full variable domain, in which reference TRBV15 and TRBJ2-3 provide the parts outside the CDR3, is DAMVIQNPRYQVTQFGKPVTLSCSQTLNHNVMYWYQQKSSQAPKLLFHYYDKDFNNEADTPDNFQSRRPNTSFCFLDIRSPGLGDTAMYLCATSSRDTFTDTQYFGPGTRLTVL.

The J gene is TRBJ2-3, the V gene TRBV3-1 (or the pseudogene TRBV3-2), with D tentatively TRBD2 (6 bases). Germline V gene sequence: CDR1 LGHDT, CDR2 YNNKEL (reference sequence). The V and J ends lost 1 base and 2 bases respectively, with 25 bases between them. The CDR3 has 20 amino acids. In nucleotides, the CDR3 is TGTGCCAGCAGCCAAGGACGGAAATACGGGCGGGGACTTGTCACAGATACGCAGTATTTT. This translates into CASSQGRKYGRGLVTDTQYF.

This chain uses TRBV6-5 with TRBJ2-1; D gene uncertain. Germline assignment: CDR1 MNHEY and CDR2 SVGAGI. This CDR3 comprises 11 residues. Deletions cut 7 bases from V and 5 bases from J, with 6 bases between. In DNA, the CDR3 is TGTGCCAGCATGCCAGACAATGAGCAGTTCTTC. This sequence encodes CASMPDNEQFF.

This sequence joins TRBV11-3 and TRBJ2-1, with 9 positions matching TRBD2. Losses at the gene ends were 5 bases for V and 8 bases for J; bases not matched to a gene: 7. There are 14 residues in the CDR3. Per the germline V gene, CDR1 is SGHNT and CDR2 is YENEEA. CDR3 nucleotide sequence: TGTGCCAGCAGCCAAACCGCTAGCGGGGATGAGCAGTTCTTC. It codes for CASSQTASGDEQFF.

The count of this clone is one. The rearrangement links TRBV20-1 to TRBJ2-7, with D perhaps TRBD1 (5 bases). The V end was cut by 3 bases, the J end by 4 bases, with 25 bases between. Germline lookup yields CDR1 DFQATT and CDR2 SNEGSKA (reference sequence). This CDR3 has 17 amino acids. CDR3 bases: TGCAGTGCTAGTCTCAACCCGCAAGGGGTCCTGAAGTACGAGCAGTACTTC. The encoded protein is CSASLNPQGVLKYEQYF.

This chain joins TRBV20-1 and TRBJ1-2; D call uncertain. With 3 bases removed from V and 8 bases from J, the gap between germline ends came to 16 bases. CDR1 and CDR2 from the germline V gene are DFQATT and SNEGSKA (reference sequence). The CDR3 is made up of 13 amino acids. CDR3 nucleotide sequence: TGCAGTGCTAGTTTGGTGGCAGGAGGAGGCTACACCTTC. Amino acid sequence: CSASLVAGGGYTF.

This clone was observed once. The chain carries TRBV30 and TRBJ1-2, with D tentatively TRBD1 (5 bases). V lost 2 bases and J lost 4, with 11 bases in between. The CDR3 runs to 13 residues. Germline V gene data show CDR1 as GTSNPN and CDR2 as SVGIG (reference sequence). The CDR3 coding sequence is TGTGCCTGGAGTTTAGACAGCCTCTATGGCTACACCTTC. It codes for CAWSLDSLYGYTF.

The rearrangement joins TRBV28 to TRBJ1-5; D might be TRBD1 (5 bases). CDR3 size: 15 residues. Trimming removed 4 bases from V and 3 bases from J, with 13 bases in between. CDR1 is MDHEN, CDR2 SYDVKM, per germline. The CDR3: CASSSQGRINQPQHF. The CDR3 DNA reads as TGTGCCAGCAGTTCCCAGGGCAGGATCAATCAGCCCCAGCATTTT.

The rearrangement uses TRBV5-4 and TRBJ1-2; TRBD1 matches at 10 bases. V was clipped by 4 bases and J by 5 bases; unmatched bases: 5. In germline, CDR1 is SGHNT, CDR2 YYREEE (reference sequence). The CDR3 has 14 amino acids. The CDR3 protein is CASSPGQGGYGYTF. Written as DNA, the CDR3 is TGTGCCAGCAGCCCAGGACAGGGGGGATATGGCTACACCTTC.

The chain joins TRBV5-8 to TRBJ1-1; possibly TRBD1 for D (6 bases). CDR1 and CDR2 (germline): SGHTS, YDEGEE. There are 17 residues in the CDR3. Trimming shortened V by 1 base and J by 6 bases, and 22 bases separated the two germline ends. The CDR3 bases are TGTGCCAGCAGCTTGAGGGGGGGTGGCGGTCTAGGGGCTGAAGCTTTCTTT. Its translation is CASSLRGGGGLGAEAFF.

The rearrangement uses TRBV21-1 and TRBJ2-5; the table's D call TRBD1 went unverified against the DNA. TRBV21-1 is listed as a pseudogene. The CDR3 totals 19 residues. CDR3 nucleotides: TGTGCCAGCAGCAAAGGGCCCCAGACAGGGGGCAATTTAAGGGGGACCCAGTACTTC. Translating it yields CASSKGPQTGGNLRGTQYF.

The chain employs TRBV6-5 and TRBJ2-3; tentatively, D is TRBD1 (5 bases). Trimming pared 0 bases from V and 1 base from J, leaving 11 bases between. Germline CDR1 reads MNHEY; CDR2 reads SVGAGI. The CDR3 spans 16 residues. CDR3 residues: CASSYSQGFGTDTQYF. The CDR3 DNA sequence: TGTGCCAGCAGTTACTCTCAGGGTTTTGGCACAGATACGCAGTATTTT.

This clone appeared once. The rearrangement joins TRBV9 to TRBJ1-2; 9 nucleotides align to TRBD1. Germline CDR1 and CDR2: SGDLS and YYNGEE. V dropped 4 bases and J dropped 4; count of bases not matched to a gene: 2. This CDR3 has 13 residues. The CDR3 sequence: CASSQGQGYGYTF. CDR3 DNA: TGTGCCAGCAGCCAGGGACAGGGCTATGGCTACACCTTC.

The rearrangement uses TRBV4-2 and TRBJ1-2, with D possibly TRBD1 on 5 matching bases. From germline, CDR1 is LGHNA and CDR2 YNFKEQ. Trimming shortened V by 0 bases and J by 2 bases, and 16 bases separated the two germline ends. The CDR3 covers 17 residues. DNA for the CDR3: TGTGCCAGCAGCCAAGATCGATTTGCAGGGATAAACTATGGCTACACCTTC. Translated: CASSQDRFAGINYGYTF.

The chain uses TRBV12-3 or TRBV12-4 and TRBJ2-7; 7 bases are shared with TRBD1. The J segment lost 2 bases and the V segment lost 5 bases, leaving 3 bases of the junction unmatched. The CDR3 consists of 13 residues. CDR3 in DNA: TGTGCCAGCAGTGCCGGGACAGCCTACGAGCAGTACTTC. Translation: CASSAGTAYEQYF.

The V call is TRBV6-9, the J call TRBJ2-7, with 7 nucleotides matching TRBD2. The CDR3 runs to 15 residues. After removal of 7 bases from V and 3 bases from J, the junction contained 12 bases not matched to a gene. Germline values: CDR1 MNHGY, CDR2 SVAAGI. CDR3 sequence reads: CASIRPREGFYEQYF. CDR3 DNA sequence: TGTGCCAGCATCCGGCCCAGGGAGGGATTCTACGAGCAGTACTTC.

The chain has TRBV7-9 and TRBJ1-2, with D possibly matching TRBD1 (5 bases). Between the trimmed V and J ends, which lost 4 bases and 4 bases, there was a span of 16 bases. CDR1 is SEHNR and CDR2 is FQNEAQ in the germline V gene (reference sequence). The CDR3 covers 15 residues. CDR3 coding DNA: TGTGCCAGCAGCTCGACCCGGGACCCCACCTATGGCTACACCTTC. Protein: CASSSTRDPTYGYTF.